This T cell receptor (beta chain) was profiled in a study of vaccination effects on CD4 cells after COVID-19. Study-wide background: Each participant was given two doses of one vaccine (BNT162b2 or mRNA-1273). Study conclusions and caveats: Common cold coronavirus cross-reactivity was shown by only 1 of 255 vaccine-induced clones in healthy vaccinees. Marked clonal contraction of infection- and vaccine-induced clones was seen late after vaccination.

Germline CDR1 reads SGHNT; CDR2 reads YYREEE (reference sequence). The trim removed 5 bases at V and 0 bases at J, leaving 9 bases unmatched. This CDR3 region has 16 residues. Viral peptide pool expansion of antigen-specific CD4+ T cells preceded sequencing in the ViraFEST assay. Culture lasted around eleven days before CD4+ T cell isolation. Absence of prior SARS-CoV-2 infection characterized the vaccine recipients, who showed negative nucleocapsid antibodies. Researchers reported culturing 2 million to 2.5 million PBMC in each well, adding around 10 IU/ml IL-2 and 9 to 10 ug/ml peptides. Profiling relied on immunoSEQ multiplex PCR, and the TCRdb table lists in-frame clones only, not all of them. The profile shows 73,000 or so clones, around 81% of them singletons. As concerns this clone: The antigen is undetermined.

The TCR originated in a human donor who received a COVID-19 vaccine. The sequencing used CD4+ T cells from PBMCs cultured with SARS-CoV-2 spike peptides, collected before COVID-19 vaccination. This rearrangement joins TRBV5-4 to TRBJ1-1; 8 bases line up with TRBD1. CDR3 in amino acids: CASSPGRGQVNTEAFF. CDR3 coding DNA: TGTGCCAGCAGTCCGGGCAGGGGGCAGGTGAACACTGAAGCTTTCTTT.